The 32 T cell receptor beta chains below were found in one sample sequenced in a study of T cells in Graves' hyperthyroidism and ophthalmopathy. Amplified regions were TCR beta CDR3 sequences from RNA transcripts. HTBI primers were employed in a first-round RT-PCR of the TCR CDR3. TCRdb called the multiplex PCR reads again in MiXCR, with one record for every CDR3 protein. The data contain 300,000 to 350,000 distinct CDR3 sequences, around 23% of them singletons. What was sequenced was blood. The receptors were gathered from a woman in her forties or fifties with Graves' hyperthyroidism.

In this sample, this clonotype turned up a few times. The genes are TRBV14 and TRBJ2-5; no clear D. The CDR3 has 13 amino acids. Germline V gives CDR1 SGHDN, CDR2 FVKESK. Between the trimmed V and J ends, which lost 1 base and 5 bases, there was a span of 8 bases. In DNA form, the CDR3 reads TGTGCCAGCAGCCAAGTTATTTTGGAGACCCAGTACTTC. It is translated as CASSQVILETQYF.

In this sample, this clonotype turned up many times. The chain recombines TRBV5-6 with TRBJ1-1; weak D call: TRBD1 (6 bases). V was pared by 2 bases and J by 1 base, with 9 bases between. CDR1 is SGHDT and CDR2 is YYEEEE in the germline V gene. CDR3 length: 14 residues. CDR3 DNA sequence: TGTGCCAGCAGCTTTAGGGGGGCGAACACTGAAGCTTTCTTT. This translates into CASSFRGANTEAFF.

This clonotype was observed at least ten times. The chain links TRBV7-2 to TRBJ2-7; tentatively, D is TRBD1 (5 bases). Germline loops: CDR1 SGHTA, CDR2 FQGNSA. Trimming took 5 bases from V and 5 from J, leaving 7 bases between them. The CDR3 is 11 amino acids. The CDR3 sequence is CASSPGHEQYF. CDR3 sequence (DNA): TGTGCCAGCAGCCCAGGGCACGAGCAGTACTTC.

This clonotype showed up many times. The chain couples TRBV11-2 to TRBJ2-7, with D maybe TRBD1 (5 bases). V lost 1 base to trimming and J lost 2 bases, with 6 bases between them. CDR3 length: 13 residues. Germline CDR1 reads SGHAT; CDR2 reads FQNNGV. CDR3 sequence (DNA): TGTGCCAGCAGCTTAGGGACAACCTACGAGCAGTACTTC. As protein: CASSLGTTYEQYF.

The sample holds many counts of this clonotype. V usage is TRBV3-1 and J usage is TRBJ1-1, with 9 positions matching TRBD1. J gave up 9 bases and V 1 base, and 6 bases lay outside the gene matches. Per germline, CDR1 LGHDT and CDR2 YNNKEL (reference sequence). The CDR3 loop spans 14 amino acids. As DNA, the CDR3 is TGTGCCAGCAGCCAAGGTTCAACAGGGGGCAAAGCTTTCTTT. It is translated as CASSQGSTGGKAFF.

In its sample, this clonotype was seen many times. The J gene is TRBJ2-3, the V gene TRBV15; 16 bases are a match to TRBD2. With 0 bases clipped from V and 4 bases from J, the junction kept 7 bases outside the gene matches. In germline, CDR1 is LNHNV, CDR2 YYDKDF (reference sequence). The CDR3 runs to 19 residues. Here the CDR3 DNA reads TGTGCCACCAGCAGAGACGCCCCGGGACTAGCGGGAGGGTCAGATACGCAGTATTTT. It yields the protein CATSRDAPGLAGGSDTQYF. Full variable domain (rest looked up from reference TRBV15 and TRBJ2-3): DAMVIQNPRYQVTQFGKPVTLSCSQTLNHNVMYWYQQKSSQAPKLLFHYYDKDFNNEADTPDNFQSRRPNTSFCFLDIRSPGLGDTAMYLCATSRDAPGLAGGSDTQYFGPGTRLTVL.

This clonotype was found a few times. The J gene is TRBJ1-3, the V gene TRBV6-1; D might be TRBD1 (6 bases). The length of the CDR3 is 12 residues. V shed 7 bases and J shed 3 bases, with 7 bases lying between them. Germline V gene sequence: CDR1 MNHNS, CDR2 SASEGT. DNA of the CDR3: TGTGCCAGCAAGGACAGTGGAAACACCATATATTTT. Translated: CASKDSGNTIYF.

The genes are TRBV20-1 and TRBJ1-2; D not certain. CDR1 is DFQATT and CDR2 is SNEGSKA in the germline V gene (reference sequence). The V end lost 1 base, the J end lost 3 bases, and 9 bases lay between the germline ends. The CDR3 contains 13 residues. In DNA, the CDR3 is TGCAGTGCTAGAGGGGGAACTTACTATGGCTACACCTTC. Translating gives CSARGGTYYGYTF.

This clonotype was detected many times. V is TRBV30 and J is TRBJ2-7; 7 nucleotides line up with TRBD1. After removal of 2 bases from V and 3 bases from J, the junction contained 7 bases not matched to a gene. The V gene's germline CDR1 is GTSNPN and CDR2 SVGIG (reference sequence). CDR3 length: 14 residues. The CDR3, as DNA: TGTGCCTGGAGTCCCAAGACAGGGTACTACGAGCAGTACTTC. It specifies CAWSPKTGYYEQYF.

This clonotype was seen many times. V gene TRBV20-1 combines with J gene TRBJ1-5; D might be TRBD1 (6 bases). The CDR3 length is 14 residues. V was pared by 2 bases and J by 4 bases, with 12 bases between. Germline assignment: CDR1 DFQATT and CDR2 SNEGSKA (reference sequence). The CDR3 is CSARRGQTNQPQHF. DNA for the CDR3: TGCAGTGCTAGACGAGGACAGACTAATCAGCCCCAGCATTTT.

Turning to this clonotype: This may be a read error, as it is one base from a much larger clone. This sequence joins TRBV27 and TRBJ1-5; 8 bases map to TRBD1. CDR1 MNHEY and CDR2 SMNVEV come from the germline V gene (reference sequence). The CDR3 consists of 15 residues. CDR3 DNA sequence: TGTGCCAGCAGTACGACAGGGGTCGTCAATCAGCCCCGGCATTTT. Translation gives CASSTTGVVNQPRHF.

J is TRBJ1-1 and V is TRBV2; 8 bases agree with TRBD1. V dropped 5 bases and J dropped 0; count of bases not matched to a gene: 5. The CDR3 contains 15 residues. Germline loops: CDR1 SNHLY, CDR2 FYNNEI. This CDR3 is CASSRTGPMNTEAFF. The CDR3 coding sequence is TGTGCCAGCAGTCGGACAGGGCCTATGAACACTGAAGCTTTCTTT. The complete variable domain, with remaining parts taken from reference TRBV2 and TRBJ1-1, reads EPEVTQTPSHQVTQMGQEVILRCVPISNHLYFYWYRQILGQKVEFLVSFYNNEISEKSEIFDDQFSVERPDGSNFTLKIRSTKLEDSAMYFCASSRTGPMNTEAFFGQGTRLTVV.

In regard to this clonotype: This could be a read error, since a much larger clone is one nucleotide away. The chain is built from TRBV5-5 and TRBJ1-5, with unresolved D. Germline V CDR1 and CDR2: SGHKS, YYEKEE (reference sequence). This CDR3 is 15 amino acids long. The DNA for the CDR3 is TGCGCCAGCAGCTTTTCCCCTGGGCGGGAACAGTCCCAGCATTTT. Amino acids: CASSFSPGREQSQHF.

The rearrangement joins TRBV5-1 to TRBJ1-2, with 8 bases lining up with TRBD1. V lost 4 bases to trimming and J lost 1 base; unmatched junction nucleotides: 6. This CDR3 comprises 15 residues. Germline CDR1 is SGHRS and CDR2 is YFSETQ. CDR3 nucleotide sequence: TGCGCCAGCAGCAGGGACAGGTCAAGTAACTATGGCTACACCTTC. Residues: CASSRDRSSNYGYTF.

Many counts were recorded for this clonotype. This sequence joins TRBV18 and TRBJ2-1; 10 positions match TRBD2. CDR1 is KGHSH and CDR2 is LQKENI in the germline V gene. J lost 6 bases, V lost 0 bases, and 5 bases had no gene match. The CDR3 runs to 16 residues. Here the CDR3 DNA reads TGTGCCAGCTCACCACCCTCTGGACTAGCGGCCAATGAGCAGTTCTTC. Translating it yields CASSPPSGLAANEQFF.

There are a few counts of this clonotype. The chain couples TRBV15 to TRBJ2-5, with TRBD1 matching over 10 bases. Germline assignment: CDR1 LNHNV and CDR2 YYDKDF (reference sequence). After removal of 0 bases from V and 4 bases from J, the junction contained 8 bases not matched to a gene. This CDR3 has 17 amino acids. CDR3 DNA: TGTGCCACCAGCAGAGATCCCCGGGACAGGGGTGGAGAGACCCAGTACTTC. As protein: CATSRDPRDRGGETQYF.

V and J are TRBV28 and TRBJ2-3; TRBD2 aligns across 10 bases. The germline gives CDR1 MDHEN, CDR2 SYDVKM. V trimming: 5 bases; J trimming: 2 bases; junction bases outside the gene matches: 10. The CDR3 spans 17 residues. The DNA for the CDR3 is TGTGCCAGCAGTGCATACGGACTAGCGGAGCTCACAGATACGCAGTATTTT. This gives the protein CASSAYGLAELTDTQYF. Looking up the rest from reference TRBV28 and TRBJ2-3 gives the full variable domain: DVKVTQSSRYLVKRTGEKVFLECVQDMDHENMFWYRQDPGLGLRLIYFSYDVKMKEKGDIPEGYSVSREKKERFSLILESASTNQTSMYLCASSAYGLAELTDTQYFGPGTRLTVL.

V is TRBV6-2 or TRBV6-3 and J is TRBJ1-3, with a weak D call TRBD1 (6 bases). This CDR3 is 17 amino acids long. V dropped 4 bases and J dropped 0 bases, with 16 bases sitting between them. Germline loops: CDR1 MNHEY, CDR2 SVGEGT. The DNA of the CDR3 is TGTGCCAGCAGTTCCCGGGACAAAAATTACTCTGGAAACACCATATATTTT. It is translated as CASSSRDKNYSGNTIYF.

This sequence joins TRBV12-3 or TRBV12-4 and TRBJ1-1; D may be TRBD1 (5 bases). CDR3 length: 18 amino acids. Trimming stripped 2 bases from V and 0 bases from J, with 19 bases between. The CDR3 loop reads CASSLISGPGLMNTEAFF. Here the CDR3 DNA reads TGTGCCAGCAGTTTAATAAGTGGACCGGGACTCATGAACACTGAAGCTTTCTTT.

This clonotype was counted ten times or more. The chain combines TRBV4-1 with TRBJ1-6; TRBD1 is a possible D gene (6 bases). Germline V gene sequence: CDR1 MGHRA, CDR2 YSYEKL. V lost 0 bases and J 6 bases, leaving 18 bases between the germline ends. This CDR3 region has 18 residues. CDR3 amino acids: CASSQERPDRQINSPLHF. In DNA, the CDR3 is TGCGCCAGCAGCCAAGAACGACCAGACAGGCAGATTAATTCACCCCTCCACTTT.

This clonotype was seen a few times. V and J are TRBV5-1 and TRBJ1-3; D unclear. Germline lookup yields CDR1 SGHRS and CDR2 YFSETQ. The V and J ends lost 3 bases and 4 bases respectively, with 11 bases between them. CDR3 length: 14 amino acids. CDR3 coding DNA: TGCGCCAGCAGCTCCGCGAGTGGAGGAAACACCATATATTTT. It translates to CASSSASGGNTIYF.

This chain joins TRBV28 and TRBJ2-3; D might be TRBD2 (7 bases). CDR1 and CDR2 from the germline V gene are MDHEN and SYDVKM. The CDR3 covers 17 residues. The V end lost 3 bases, the J end lost 6 bases, and 22 bases lay between the germline ends. The CDR3 DNA is TGTGCCAGCAGTTTCGTCTCCTGGGGGGGCGCAAAGGATACGCAGTATTTT. Protein: CASSFVSWGGAKDTQYF.

This clonotype was picked up a small number of times. This chain connects TRBV19 to TRBJ2-1; tentative D call: TRBD1 (8 bases). Trimming removed 2 bases from V and 8 bases from J, with 16 bases in between. The length of the CDR3 is 15 residues. Germline V gene sequence: CDR1 LNHDA, CDR2 SQIVND (reference sequence). CDR3 sequence (DNA): TGTGCCAGTAGTATAACGGGAGGACAGGGCTATGAGCAGTTCTTC. Amino acid sequence: CASSITGGQGYEQFF.

Many counts were recorded for this clonotype. The genes are TRBV6-1 and TRBJ1-1; tentative D call: TRBD1 (6 bases). CDR3 length: 13 amino acids. The germline V gene encodes CDR1 MNHNS and CDR2 SASEGT. Deletions cut 6 bases from V and 11 bases from J, with 19 bases between. The CDR3 region is CASRGTNGGMAFF. CDR3 in DNA: TGTGCCAGCAGGGGGACAAATGGGGGAATGGCTTTCTTT.

In its sample, this clonotype was seen a few times. V is TRBV27 and J is TRBJ1-2, with D unclear. The V gene's germline CDR1 is MNHEY and CDR2 SMNVEV (reference sequence). This CDR3 comprises 13 residues. Deletions cut 8 bases from V and 4 bases from J, with 14 bases between. The CDR3 DNA follows: TGTGCCAGCGGTCCTAATGGTTTCTATGGCTACACCTTC. It yields the protein CASGPNGFYGYTF.

The chain combines TRBV6-1 with TRBJ2-7; D tentatively reads TRBD1 or TRBD2 (6 bases each). V was cut by 5 bases and J by 5 bases, with 16 bases left in between. CDR1 is MNHNS and CDR2 is SASEGT in the germline V gene. The CDR3 runs to 14 residues. CDR3 nucleotides: TGTGCCAGCAGTTTAAAGGGGGGCGTCGACGAGCAGTACTTC. This translates into CASSLKGGVDEQYF.

This clonotype has a count of ten or more. The chain combines TRBV30 with TRBJ2-7; 9 positions agree with TRBD1. The CDR3 has 17 residues. From germline, CDR1 is GTSNPN and CDR2 SVGIG (reference sequence). V was pared by 3 bases and J by 0 bases, with 12 bases of the junction left unmatched. CDR3 coding DNA: TGTGCCTGGAGCATGAGGTCCGGGACAGGGATCTCCTACGAGCAGTACTTC. Its translation: CAWSMRSGTGISYEQYF.

This clonotype was observed at least ten times. The V and J genes are TRBV12-3 or TRBV12-4 and TRBJ2-5; D call uncertain. The V gene lost 4 bases and the J gene lost 2 bases, with 14 bases spanning the gap. The CDR3 consists of 15 residues. The CDR3 is CASSSSGPGQETQYF. The CDR3 DNA follows: TGTGCCAGCAGTTCCTCTGGACCCGGACAAGAGACCCAGTACTTC.

This clonotype was observed at least ten times. The DNA of the CDR3 is TGTGCCAGCAGTTACACCTCTAGGACCGGGGAGCTGTTTTTT. This sequence encodes CASSYTSRTGELFF. The rearrangement uses TRBV6-5 and TRBJ2-2; D is unclear. The CDR3 consists of 14 residues. Between the trimmed V and J ends, which lost 2 bases and 5 bases, there was a span of 9 bases. Germline V lookup: CDR1 MNHEY, CDR2 SVGAGI.

The table lists this clonotype with many counts. The chain has TRBV20-1 and TRBJ2-3; D is unclear. V was shortened by 2 bases and J by 3 bases, with 9 bases between the two germline ends. Germline values: CDR1 DFQATT, CDR2 SNEGSKA (reference sequence). CDR3 length: 13 amino acids. The CDR3 nucleotides are TGCAGTGCTAGACTGTGGGGTACAGATACGCAGTATTTT. Its translation is CSARLWGTDTQYF.

This clonotype was recorded at least ten times. The V gene is TRBV5-1, the J gene TRBJ2-2, with D possibly matching TRBD1 (5 bases). Trimming shortened V by 5 bases and J by 0 bases, and 11 bases separated the two germline ends. CDR3 length: 15 amino acids. Germline V lookup: CDR1 SGHRS, CDR2 YFSETQ. CDR3 amino acids: CASSYGQANTGELFF. The CDR3 DNA is TGCGCCAGCAGTTACGGACAAGCGAACACCGGGGAGCTGTTTTTT.

The V and J genes are TRBV13 and TRBJ1-6; weak D call: TRBD1 (5 bases). The V end was cut by 3 bases, the J end by 4 bases, with 16 bases between. This CDR3 region has 17 residues. Germline V lookup: CDR1 PRHDT, CDR2 FYEKMQ (reference sequence). The CDR3, as DNA: TGTGCCAGCAGCTTTACAGGCCAACGGTCATATAATTCACCCCTCCACTTT. Translation: CASSFTGQRSYNSPLHF.